This T cell receptor beta chain was captured in a study of blood T cell repertoires in COVID-19. Study-level information: Both acute and convalescent COVID-19 samples were obtained from the United States, Italy and Spain. The cDNA or gDNA used as material had been derived from T cells, B-cell-depleted T cells, or PBMCs.

In the source study's methods: Counts of nucleated cells, estimated from reference gene primer amplification, were obtained. Data came from immunoSEQ multiplex PCR; TCRdb stores just in-frame clones and leaves some out. The V and J calls and clone size come from that table; D and trimming were worked out from the DNA. The table includes 110,000 to 150,000 clones, over 75% detected once. There are 15 residues in the CDR3. Per germline, CDR1 KGHSH and CDR2 LQKENI. Trimming stripped 3 bases from V and 1 base from J, with 10 bases between. The chain couples TRBV18 to TRBJ1-5, with D possibly matching TRBD1 (6 bases). Sequenced: peripheral blood. The sequence came from a man over 45 with acute or convalescent COVID-19. The CDR3 DNA sequence: TGTGCCAGCTCACCCAACCAGGGGAGCAATCAGCCCCAGCATTTT. As protein: CASSPNQGSNQPQHF.